These 4 T cell receptor beta chains share one sample of origin, sequenced in a study of cytomegalovirus exposure and HLA in healthy donors. Both 60 Vbeta primers and 13 Jbeta primers went into the PCR. The protocol was immunoSEQ multiplex PCR, while the TCRdb copy is restricted to in-frame clones and leaves out a portion. The table includes 200,000 or so clones, about four fifths detected once. Sequences were obtained from PBMCs. The receptors stem from a woman aged 25-40 years in good health and CMV-seropositive.

A note on this clone: It is likely a read error, because the conserved phenylalanine at the end of the CDR3 is missing. It is unclear where the CDR3 begins or ends on the DNA, so no DNA is shown, and the CDR3 is as TCRdb lists it. V and J are TRBV1 and TRBJ2-3; TRBD2, the table's D call, was not compared with the DNA. TRBV1 is flagged as a pseudogene. The CDR3 has 8 amino acids, counting both end residues. The CDR3 protein is CTSSQTTY.

The chain uses TRBV6-7 and TRBJ1-1; D ambiguous. TRBV6-7 is an open reading frame whose function is uncertain. The V and J ends lost 7 bases and 4 bases respectively, with 10 bases between them. This CDR3 region has 12 residues. CDR3 in amino acids: CASTQYCTEAFF. The CDR3 DNA sequence: TGTGCCAGCACCCAATACTGCACTGAAGCTTTCTTT.

This clone has more than one count but fewer than ten. The chain joins TRBV9 to TRBJ2-5; 9 nucleotides line up with TRBD1. Germline lookup yields CDR1 SGDLS and CDR2 YYNGEE. Losses at the gene ends were 4 bases for V and 4 bases for J; bases not matched to a gene: 5. The CDR3 totals 14 residues. The DNA of the CDR3 is TGTGCCAGCAGCCTGGGACAGGGACGAGAGACCCAGTACTTC. Residues: CASSLGQGRETQYF.

V usage is TRBV18 and J usage is TRBJ2-7; 7 bases are shared with TRBD1. This CDR3 contains 15 residues. The V gene's germline CDR1 is KGHSH and CDR2 LQKENI. Unmatched junction bases numbered 8, after V lost 6 bases and J lost 0 bases. The CDR3 DNA is TGTGCCAGCTCCCCTAGGACAGGAACCTCCTACGAGCAGTACTTC. This codes for CASSPRTGTSYEQYF. The variable domain in full, with the rest retrieved from reference TRBV18 and TRBJ2-7, is NAGVMQNPRHLVRRRGQEARLRCSPMKGHSHVYWYRQLPEEGLKFMVYLQKENIIDESGMPKERFSAEFPKEGPSILRIQQVVRGDSAAYFCASSPRTGTSYEQYFGPGTRLTVT.